Listed below are T cell receptor beta chains from one sample, sequenced in a study of siplizumab effects on memory and regulatory T cells. Using immunoSEQ multiplex PCR, the repertoire was profiled, and TCRdb retains in-frame clones only, with some absent. The data hold 85,000 to 95,000 clones, with 90% to 95% observed a single time. Sequences were obtained from non-Treg CD4+ T cells sorted from blood. The source of these receptors is a human donor in good health. The CDR3 runs from the conserved cysteine through the conserved F or W. Fields, in order: D gene, J gene, V gene, CDR3 length, clone size, CDR3 protein, CDR3 DNA. The D gene is left open where the match is weak. A clone size is listed for some rows: how often the clone was seen (once, few, many), or a class if it is expanded.

NA	TRBJ2-1	TRBV7-9	15	NA	CASSSSRGAYNEQFF	TGTGCCAGCAGCTCCTCCCGGGGCGCCTACAATGAGCAGTTCTTC
TRBD2	TRBJ2-1	TRBV7-9	16	NA	CASSLQGLAGVNEQFF	TGTGCCAGCAGCTTACAGGGACTAGCGGGAGTAAATGAGCAGTTCTTC
TRBD1	TRBJ1-2	TRBV19	14	once	CASTEPGQAYGYTF	TGTGCCAGTACCGAACCGGGACAGGCCTATGGCTACACCTTC
TRBD2	TRBJ2-5	TRBV7-9	15	NA	CASSFGTSGSQTQYF	TGTGCCAGCAGCTTCGGGACTAGCGGTTCCCAGACCCAGTACTTC
NA	TRBJ1-6	TRBV15	17	NA	CATSRDRGGSSGSPLHF	TGTGCCACCAGCAGAGACCGGGGGGGGTCCTCCGGATCACCCCTCCACTTT
NA	TRBJ2-5	TRBV4-2	18	NA	CASSQVGASGSFQETQYF	TGTGCCAGCAGCCAAGTGGGGGCTAGCGGATCTTTCCAAGAGACCCAGTACTTC
NA	TRBJ2-3	TRBV5-1	15	NA	CASSLDPGSTDTQYF	TGCGCCAGCAGCTTGGATCCAGGGAGCACAGATACGCAGTATTTT
NA	TRBJ2-7	TRBV18	13	NA	CASSPPSVDEQYF	TGTGCCAGCTCACCACCGTCGGTGGACGAGCAGTACTTC
NA	TRBJ2-7	TRBV19	13	NA	CASSIRQSYEQYF	TGTGCCAGTAGTATCCGACAGAGCTACGAGCAGTACTTC
NA	TRBJ1-1	TRBV15	14	NA	CATSRAGRGAEAFF	TGTGCCACCAGCCGGGCCGGAAGGGGGGCTGAAGCTTTCTTT
TRBD1	TRBJ1-2	TRBV6-6	14	NA	CASSYPGTEIGYTF	TGTGCCAGCAGTTACCCCGGGACAGAGATTGGCTACACCTTC
NA	TRBJ1-2	TRBV6-5	11	once	CASSPGLGYTF	TGTGCCAGCAGTCCAGGGTTAGGCTACACCTTC
TRBD1	TRBJ2-5	TRBV25-1	17	NA	CASSELSRDRGQETQYF	TGTGCCAGCAGTGAATTGTCCCGGGACAGGGGCCAAGAGACCCAGTACTTC
TRBD2	TRBJ2-3	TRBV11-3	14	NA	CASSVSGSTDTQYF	TGTGCCAGCAGCGTTAGCGGGAGCACAGATACGCAGTATTTT
NA	TRBJ1-5	TRBV6-5	15	NA	CASRRGGRNNQPQHF	TGTGCCAGCAGGCGCGGCGGACGCAACAATCAGCCCCAGCATTTT
NA	TRBJ1-1	TRBV5-4	14	NA	CASSRDRLNTEAFF	TGTGCCAGCAGCCGAGACAGGTTGAACACTGAAGCTTTCTTT
NA	TRBJ1-5	TRBV18	15	NA	CASSPSQGDNQPQHF	TGTGCTAGCTCACCATCGCAAGGGGACAATCAGCCCCAGCATTTT
NA	TRBJ1-3	TRBV30	13	NA	CASQTASGNTIYF	TGTGCCTCCCAGACAGCCTCTGGAAACACCATATATTTT
NA	TRBJ2-7	TRBV5-1	13	NA	CASSWTGLYEQYF	TGCGCCAGCAGCTGGACTGGATTGTACGAGCAGTACTTC
NA	TRBJ1-5	TRBV19	15	NA	CASSIVRQGNQPQHF	TGTGCCAGTAGTATAGTCAGGCAGGGAAATCAGCCCCAGCATTTT
TRBD2	TRBJ2-5	TRBV5-4	16	NA	CASSSRTSGGLETQYF	TGTGCCAGCAGCTCCAGGACTAGCGGGGGTTTAGAGACCCAGTACTTC
NA	TRBJ2-2	TRBV9	15	NA	CASSLSGANTGELFF	TGTGCCAGCAGTCTTAGCGGAGCGAACACCGGGGAGCTGTTTTTT
NA	TRBJ1-5	TRBV7-2	17	NA	CASSLADRGAGQQPQHF	TGTGCCAGCAGCTTAGCGGACCGGGGGGCAGGGCAACAGCCCCAGCATTTT
TRBD2	TRBJ2-2	TRBV5-6	16	NA	CASSPRAGGPTGELFF	TGTGCCAGCAGCCCCCGGGCGGGAGGGCCCACCGGGGAGCTGTTTTTT
NA	TRBJ2-2	TRBV6-4	17	NA	CASSDQPQGTVPGELFF	TGTGCCAGCAGTGACCAGCCCCAGGGAACGGTACCCGGGGAGCTGTTTTTT
NA	TRBJ2-7	TRBV7-8	13	NA	CASSLAEPYEQYF	TGTGCCAGCAGCTTAGCCGAACCCTACGAGCAGTACTTC
NA	TRBJ2-2	TRBV10-3	15	NA	CAIRTAFGDTGELFF	TGTGCCATCAGGACTGCTTTCGGGGACACCGGGGAGCTGTTTTTT
NA	TRBJ1-2	TRBV9	12	NA	CASSPQPYGYTF	TGTGCCAGCAGCCCACAGCCCTATGGCTACACCTTC
NA	TRBJ2-2	TRBV6-1	15	few	CASSGFLANTGELFF	TGTGCCAGCAGTGGGTTCCTCGCGAACACCGGGGAGCTGTTTTTT
NA	TRBJ2-2	TRBV7-2	15	NA	CASSLQGAGTGELFF	TGTGCCAGCAGCTTACAAGGGGCGGGCACCGGGGAGCTGTTTTTT
NA	TRBJ1-3	TRBV7-3	14	NA	CASSLPGQGNTIYF	TGTGCCAGCTCCCTACCCGGCCAAGGAAACACCATATATTTT
NA	TRBJ2-7	TRBV5-8	15	NA	CASSRLTGPAYEQYF	TGTGCCAGCAGCCGACTGACGGGGCCCGCCTACGAGCAGTACTTC